This T cell receptor beta chain was sequenced in a study of blood T cell repertoires in COVID-19. Repertoires were generated with immunoSEQ multiplex PCR, while TCRdb's copy carries only in-frame clones and drops some. The sample lists approximately 180,000 clones; over 80% were seen once. The CDR3 runs 15 residues. The trim removed 4 bases at V and 1 base at J, leaving 6 bases unmatched. Looked up from germline, CDR1 is SGHDT and CDR2 is YYEEEE. The clonotype was recovered from a woman aged 40-49 years with COVID-19, enrolled during active disease. The chain couples TRBV5-6 to TRBJ1-1, with 8 bases fitting TRBD1. Sequenced: peripheral blood. This CDR3 is CASSLQGAPNTEAFF. CDR3 nucleotides: TGTGCCAGCAGCCTTCAGGGGGCACCGAACACTGAAGCTTTCTTT. Together with reference TRBV5-6 and TRBJ1-1, the CDR3 gives the full variable domain: DAGVTQSPTHLIKTRGQQVTLRCSPKSGHDTVSWYQQALGQGPQFIFQYYEEEERQRGNFPDRFSGHQFPNYSSELNVNALLLGDSALYLCASSLQGAPNTEAFFGQGTRLTVV.